The source of this TCR beta chain is a study of CD8+CD57+ T cells in acquired aplastic anemia. Trimming took off 4 bases at V and 12 bases at J, with 19 bases between the two ends. Germline assignment: CDR1 SGHVS and CDR2 FQNEAQ. The CDR3 is made up of 14 amino acids. Notes on this clonotype: Its antigen is not known.

Study-wide findings and caveats: The study identified roughly 29 CD8+ CDR3 sequences shared by patients and controls. Patient and control CD8+ Simpson's diversity was not significantly different.

The sequenced patients had an expansion of CD8+CD57+ cells seen by flow cytometry. Genomic DNA constituted the template upon which TCR beta VDJ and CDR3 profiling was performed. TCRdb re-derived calls from the reads in MiXCR, one entry per CDR3 protein. Among 450,000 to 550,000 distinct CDR3 sequences listed, around 30% were seen once. The receptor was derived from a human donor with aplastic anemia. Sample: sorted CD4+, CD8+, or CD8+CD57+ T cells (not recorded which) from PBMCs. The gene calls are TRBV7-8 and TRBJ2-1, with D possibly being TRBD1 (6 bases). The CDR3 DNA is TGTGCCAGCAGCTACCGGGACAATCGTATTGGGCAGTTCTTC. Residues: CASSYRDNRIGQFF.